This T cell receptor (beta chain) was profiled in a study of blood T cell repertoires in COVID-19. Study summary: Sites in the United States, Italy and Spain provided acute and convalescent COVID-19 samples. PBMCs, B-cell-depleted T cells, or T cells provided the cDNA or gDNA that made up the material.

Per the original data handling: Amplification with reference gene primers provided the estimates of nucleated cell counts. Method: immunoSEQ multiplex PCR; TCRdb's copy keeps in-frame clones and lacks some. The V and J calls and clone size are taken from that table; D and trimming were inferred from the DNA. The sample holds over 35,000 clones, almost 95% seen once. Germline CDR1 SGHAT, CDR2 FQNNGV. CDR3 size: 14 residues. Trimming shortened V by 5 bases and J by 7 bases, and 17 bases separated the two germline ends. This TCR was recovered from a man aged 50 to 59 with active COVID-19. The chain employs TRBV11-2 and TRBJ2-5; TRBD2 might be the D (5 bases). Sequencing input: peripheral blood. In DNA form, the CDR3 reads TGTGCCAGCAGCCAGCCGGGCCCACGGGGGACCCAGTACTTC. Its protein product is CASSQPGPRGTQYF.